These T cell receptor beta chains were read from a single sample in a study of T cell responses to AZD1222 COVID-19 vaccine. Here immunoSEQ multiplex PCR was the method, and the copy in TCRdb shows in-frame clones only, minus some. The sample carries 130,000 or so clones, 80% to 90% recorded once. The specimen comprised peripheral blood, sampled 28 days after the second AZD1222 dose. These receptors came from an adult who received the AZD1222 COVID-19 vaccine. Both conserved end residues are part of each CDR3. The D gene is left open where the match is weak. Rows give clone size only sometimes, using once, few, many, or a class for an expanded clone.

j_call v_call clone_size d_call cdr3_nt cdr3_aa
TRBJ2-3 TRBV4-2 NA NA TGTGCCAGCAGCCAAGAAAGGCGGGGGCCCACAGATACGCAGTATTTT CASSQERRGPTDTQYF
TRBJ1-5 TRBV7-2 NA TRBD1 TGTGCCAGCAGCTCTGGGACAGGGGGTTATCAGCCCCAGCATTTT CASSSGTGGYQPQHF
TRBJ1-5 TRBV5-8 NA NA TGTGCCAGCAGCTTGGCGGGGGTGCACCAGCCCCAGCATTTT CASSLAGVHQPQHF
TRBJ1-1 TRBV7-9 NA NA TGTGCCAGCAGCTTAGTTACGGCGCCGAACACTGAAGCTTTCTTT CASSLVTAPNTEAFF
TRBJ1-2 TRBV7-9 NA TRBD1 TGTGCCAGCAGCACGAATCTGCAGGGGGCAGGTGGCTACACCTTC CASSTNLQGAGGYTF
TRBJ2-3 TRBV6-5 NA TRBD2 TGTGCCAGCAGTTACTCGGGGGGGAGAACGGATACGCAGTATTTT CASSYSGGRTDTQYF
TRBJ1-1 TRBV2 NA TRBD1 TGTGCCAGCAGTGGGGACAGAAAAGCTTTCTTT CASSGDRKAFF
TRBJ1-1 TRBV7-2 NA NA TGTGCCAGCAGCTTAGATGGGGGTTGGGACACTGAAGCTTTCTTT CASSLDGGWDTEAFF
TRBJ2-2 TRBV6-5 NA TRBD2 TGTGCCAGCAGTTACTCCGGGACTAATACCGGGGAGCTGTTTTTT CASSYSGTNTGELFF
TRBJ1-6 TRBV18 NA TRBD1 TGTGCCAGCTCCGGACAGGGTAATTCACCCCTCCACTTT CASSGQGNSPLHF
TRBJ1-2 TRBV7-8 NA NA TGTGCCAGCAGCTTAATCCAGGGGTATGGCTACACCTTC CASSLIQGYGYTF
TRBJ1-2 TRBV2 NA NA TGTGCCAGCAGCCCGGACAGTACCGGCTATGGCTACACCTTC CASSPDSTGYGYTF
TRBJ1-5 TRBV10-3 NA NA TGTGCCATCAGTGTCGGGGGGGGCGATCAGCCCCAGCATTTT CAISVGGGDQPQHF
TRBJ1-1 TRBV6-2/TRBV6-3 NA NA TGTGCCAGCAGTTACACGAGCACTGAAGCTTTCTTT CASSYTSTEAFF
TRBJ2-3 TRBV6-5 few NA TGTGCCAGCAGTTACTCGAGGGGGGATCCCACAGATACGCAGTATTTT CASSYSRGDPTDTQYF
TRBJ2-1 TRBV7-6 NA NA TGTGCCAGCAGCCATTCCGGGACAGAGCAGTTCTTC CASSHSGTEQFF
TRBJ1-2 TRBV12-3/TRBV12-4 NA NA TGTGCCAGCAGTTTTGATGGCTACACCTTC CASSFDGYTF
TRBJ1-5 TRBV19 NA NA TGTGCCAGTAGTCGATCTAGTTATAGCAATCAGCCCCAGCATTTT CASSRSSYSNQPQHF
TRBJ1-5 TRBV2 once TRBD1 TGTGCCAGCAGAGGGGACAGTAATCAGCCCCAGCATTTT CASRGDSNQPQHF